These 20 T cell receptor beta chains share one sample of origin, sequenced in a study of early T cells in non-severe SARS-CoV-2 infection. A single record per CDR3 protein comes from TCRdb applying MiXCR to the 5' RACE reads. The sample includes tens of thousands of distinct CDR3 sequences, under 15% of them seen just once. The specimen was whole blood. The receptors were gathered from an adult who was a healthcare worker with PCR-confirmed SARS-CoV-2 infection or an uninfected control (not recorded which).

The chain is built from TRBV12-5 and TRBJ2-3, with a tentative D call TRBD1 (6 bases). The V gene lost 4 bases and the J gene lost 1 base, with 24 bases spanning the gap. The CDR3 runs to 19 residues. Germline loops: CDR1 LGHNT, CDR2 FRNRAP. The CDR3 here is CASGSAITGTSPGTDTQYF. DNA of the CDR3: TGTGCTAGTGGTTCCGCTATTACCGGGACATCCCCAGGCACAGATACGCAGTATTTT.

The table lists this clonotype with many counts. This sequence joins TRBV20-1 and TRBJ2-3, with unresolved D. CDR1 is DFQATT, CDR2 SNEGSKA, per germline (reference sequence). CDR3 size: 12 residues. In nucleotides, the CDR3 is TGCAGCTCGGCGGTAGGGTCAGATACGCAGTATTTT. It specifies CSSAVGSDTQYF.

The sample holds many counts of this clonotype. The rearrangement joins TRBV12-3 or TRBV12-4 to TRBJ2-7, with a weak D call TRBD2 (6 bases). The CDR3 extends over 18 amino acids. With 2 bases removed from V and 2 bases from J, the gap between germline ends came to 22 bases. DNA of the CDR3: TGTGCCAGCAGTTTAACCCCCAGTACAAGCGGGCTTACCTACGAGCAGTACTTC. As protein: CASSLTPSTSGLTYEQYF.

The chain joins TRBV5-1 to TRBJ2-7; 9 bases map to TRBD1. CDR1 SGHRS and CDR2 YFSETQ come from the germline V gene. The CDR3 consists of 16 residues. With V trimmed by 4 bases and J by 0 bases, 8 bases remained unmatched. CDR3 in DNA: TGCGCCAGCAGCAGGGCCGGGACAGGGAGCTCCTACGAGCAGTACTTC. It is translated as CASSRAGTGSSYEQYF.

The table lists this clonotype with many counts. The rearrangement uses TRBV3-1 and TRBJ2-7, with D possibly being TRBD1 (5 bases). The CDR3 runs 13 residues. Trimming cost V 2 bases and J 2 bases, with 7 bases left between them. CDR1 is LGHDT, CDR2 YNNKEL, per germline (reference sequence). The CDR3, as DNA: TGTGCCAGCAGCCAAAGACAGACCTACGAGCAGTACTTC. It codes for CASSQRQTYEQYF.

The chain carries TRBV5-1 and TRBJ2-1; 9 bases fit TRBD2. Losses at the gene ends were 4 bases for V and 6 bases for J; bases not matched to a gene: 8. Per the germline V gene, CDR1 is SGHRS and CDR2 is YFSETQ. The CDR3 is 15 residues long. The CDR3: CASSRELAGGNEQFF. CDR3 DNA sequence: TGCGCCAGCAGCCGAGAACTAGCGGGCGGCAATGAGCAGTTCTTC.

The table lists this clonotype with many counts. The genes are TRBV3-1 and TRBJ1-1; D gene uncertain. This CDR3 region has 12 residues. The V gene lost 1 base and the J gene lost 4 bases, with 4 bases spanning the gap. The germline gives CDR1 LGHDT, CDR2 YNNKEL (reference sequence). This CDR3 is CASSQGFTEAFF. The CDR3 nucleotides are TGTGCCAGCAGCCAAGGGTTCACTGAAGCTTTCTTT.

Only a few counts were recorded for this clonotype. The rearrangement joins TRBV29-1 to TRBJ2-5; D may correspond to TRBD1 or TRBD2 (6 bases each). Germline assignment: CDR1 SQVTM and CDR2 ANQGSEA. Trimming took off 6 bases at V and 1 base at J, with 12 bases between the two ends. The CDR3 covers 13 residues. CDR3 nucleotide sequence: TGCAGCGTGCCGGGGGCGGGCCAAGAGACCCAGTACTTC. Amino acids: CSVPGAGQETQYF.

The V and J genes are TRBV13 and TRBJ1-4; 8 nucleotides line up with TRBD1. After removal of 1 base from V and 5 bases from J, the junction contained 6 bases not matched to a gene. CDR1 is PRHDT and CDR2 is FYEKMQ in the germline V gene (reference sequence). The CDR3 is 16 amino acids. CDR3 residues: CASSLAPQGGNEKLFF. The CDR3 DNA reads TGTGCCAGCAGCTTAGCCCCACAGGGGGGGAATGAAAAACTGTTTTTT.

The genes are TRBV7-7 and TRBJ1-1, with D unresolved. CDR1 is SSHAT and CDR2 is FNYEAQ in the germline V gene (reference sequence). The CDR3 totals 13 residues. Trimming took 6 bases from V and 6 from J, leaving 14 bases between them. CDR3 loop: CASSSDLDAEAFF. The CDR3 coding sequence is TGTGCCAGCAGTTCCGACCTGGACGCTGAAGCTTTCTTT.

This clonotype has ten or more counts. The V and J genes are TRBV30 and TRBJ1-5, with D uncertain. Trimming pared 0 bases from V and 5 bases from J, leaving 14 bases between. The length of the CDR3 is 15 residues. Germline lookup yields CDR1 GTSNPN and CDR2 SVGIG (reference sequence). CDR3 coding DNA: TGTGCCTGGAGTGTACTTGCAGGCGTAGATCAGCCCCAGCATTTT. Translating it yields CAWSVLAGVDQPQHF. The entire variable domain, with the rest obtained from reference TRBV30 and TRBJ1-5, is as follows: SQTIHQWPATLVQPVGSPLSLECTVEGTSNPNLYWYRQAAGRGLQLLFYSVGIGQISSEVPQNLSASRPQDRQFILSSKKLLLSDSGFYLCAWSVLAGVDQPQHFGDGTRLSIL.

J is TRBJ1-1 and V is TRBV5-4; perhaps TRBD1 as D (6 bases). Germline-derived CDR1 and CDR2 are SGHNT and YYREEE (reference sequence). The germline V and J ends were trimmed by 4 bases and 3 bases, with 16 bases remaining between them. CDR3 length: 15 amino acids. The CDR3 loop reads CASSRQRSGDTEAFF. CDR3 DNA: TGTGCCAGCAGCCGACAGCGTTCAGGGGACACTGAAGCTTTCTTT.

This clonotype showed up many times. The gene calls are TRBV6-2 or TRBV6-3 and TRBJ2-1; 12 positions match TRBD2. This CDR3 spans 15 amino acids. Germline assignment: CDR1 MNHEY and CDR2 SVGEGT. Trimming took 4 bases from V and 5 from J; bases not matched to a gene: 3. The CDR3 nucleotides read TGTGCCAGCAGTTCCCTAGCGGGAGGGCACAATGAGCAGTTCTTC. As protein: CASSSLAGGHNEQFF.

The table lists this clonotype with many counts. The chain carries TRBV3-1 and TRBJ2-2; weak D call: TRBD2 (7 bases). V was cut by 4 bases and J by 7 bases, with 16 bases left in between. The CDR3 runs to 15 residues. Germline CDR1 is LGHDT and CDR2 is YNNKEL (reference sequence). CDR3: CASSPLGGASGELFF. CDR3 in DNA: TGTGCCAGCAGCCCCCTAGGGGGGGCAAGCGGGGAGCTGTTTTTT.

The V call is TRBV11-3, the J call TRBJ1-6; no clear D. This CDR3 is built from 14 residues. The germline V and J ends were trimmed by 1 base and 5 bases, with 6 bases remaining between them. The germline V gene encodes CDR1 SGHNT and CDR2 YENEEA. CDR3 protein: CASSLGSNNSPLHF. For the CDR3, the DNA is TGTGCCAGCAGCTTAGGGTCGAATAATTCACCCCTCCACTTT. Using reference TRBV11-3 and TRBJ1-6 for the parts outside the CDR3, the full variable domain is EAGVVQSPRYKIIEKKQPVAFWCNPISGHNTLYWYLQNLGQGPELLIRYENEEAVDDSQLPKDRFSAERLKGVDSTLKIQPAELGDSAVYLCASSLGSNNSPLHFGNGTRLTVT.

This chain uses TRBV2 with TRBJ2-1; 7 positions match TRBD1. V lost 2 bases and J lost 9; bases outside the gene matches: 10. In germline, CDR1 is SNHLY, CDR2 FYNNEI. CDR3 size: 15 residues. The CDR3 region is CASSELAGGASEQFF. The CDR3 nucleotides are TGTGCCAGCAGTGAATTGGCAGGGGGTGCGAGTGAGCAGTTCTTC.

A few counts support this clonotype. The J gene is TRBJ1-2, the V gene TRBV9, with a tentative D call TRBD1 (6 bases). The V end lost 5 bases, the J end lost 2 bases, and 13 bases lay between the germline ends. The CDR3 consists of 14 residues. The germline V gene has CDR1 SGDLS and CDR2 YYNGEE. In DNA form, the CDR3 reads TGTGCCAGCAGTACAGGACAGTCCAACTATGGCTACACCTTC. Its protein product is CASSTGQSNYGYTF.

The chain combines TRBV2 with TRBJ2-3; 9 bases are shared with TRBD1. V lost 8 bases and J lost 4; bases outside the gene matches: 7. Germline CDR1 and CDR2: SNHLY and FYNNEI. This CDR3 has 14 amino acids. CDR3 loop: CASETGGEADTQYF. In nucleotides, the CDR3 is TGTGCCAGCGAAACAGGGGGCGAGGCAGATACGCAGTATTTT.

This clonotype showed up many times. CDR3 sequence (DNA): TGTGCCAGCAGTCCGGGACAGGGAGGACAGCCCCAGCATTTT. Amino acids: CASSPGQGGQPQHF. The V and J genes are TRBV2 and TRBJ1-5; TRBD1 agrees at 9 bases. Germline assignment: CDR1 SNHLY and CDR2 FYNNEI. After removal of 5 bases from V and 7 bases from J, the junction contained 6 bases not matched to a gene. There are 14 residues in the CDR3.

Many counts were recorded for this clonotype. The genes are TRBV28 and TRBJ2-1; D is unresolved. Germline V gives CDR1 MDHEN, CDR2 SYDVKM. V lost 10 bases to trimming and J lost 10 bases, with 20 bases between them. The CDR3 has 13 residues. The CDR3 DNA sequence: TGTGCCACCCTGGAGCACGCGGTAAGAGAGCAGTTCTTC. Translation: CATLEHAVREQFF.